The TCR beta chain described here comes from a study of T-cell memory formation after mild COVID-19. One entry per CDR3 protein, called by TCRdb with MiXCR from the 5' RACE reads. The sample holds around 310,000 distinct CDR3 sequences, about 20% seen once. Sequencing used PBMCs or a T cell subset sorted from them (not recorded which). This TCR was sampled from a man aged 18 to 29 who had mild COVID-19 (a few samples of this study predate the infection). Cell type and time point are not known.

The chain's CDR3 is CAIGGPLATGELFF. CDR3 coding DNA: TGTGCCATCGGGGGACCGCTCGCCACCGGGGAGCTGTTTTTT. The J gene is TRBJ2-2, the V gene TRBV10-3; D is tentatively TRBD1 or TRBD2 (5 bases each). V was shortened by 8 bases and J by 4 bases, with 14 bases between the two germline ends. CDR1 and CDR2 from the germline V gene are ENHRY and SYGVKD. The CDR3 is 14 amino acids.